These 31 T cell receptor beta chains originate from one sample sequenced in a study of identical twins. TCRdb re-called the 5' RACE reads with MiXCR, one entry per CDR3 protein. Altogether 500,000 or so distinct CDR3 sequences are present, approximately 15% being singletons, with the ten largest covering more than 0.5%. These data also featured in a second study, about yellow fever vaccine responses in identical twins.

Sequencing used CD4+ T cells sorted from blood. The receptors shown here come from a woman younger than 30 in good health.

This clonotype has only a few counts. The genes are TRBV7-9 and TRBJ1-4; TRBD1 matches 7 bases. V gave up 5 bases and J gave up 4 bases; unmatched junction bases: 10. Germline assignment: CDR1 SEHNR and CDR2 FQNEAQ (reference sequence). CDR3 length: 16 residues. The CDR3 loop reads CASSEGNRDSNEKLFF. The CDR3 DNA reads as TGTGCCAGCAGCGAAGGAAACCGGGACAGTAATGAAAAACTGTTTTTT.

This clonotype was seen just once. The chain employs TRBV14 and TRBJ2-2, with D uncertain. This CDR3 region has 17 residues. The V gene lost 0 bases and the J gene lost 8 bases, with 19 bases spanning the gap. Per the germline V gene, CDR1 is SGHDN and CDR2 is FVKESK. DNA of the CDR3: TGTGCCAGCAGCCAAGAACCCCGGACCCGATTCGGAGGGGAGCTGTTTTTT. It is translated as CASSQEPRTRFGGELFF.

This chain links TRBV10-3 with TRBJ2-1; 7 bases align to TRBD1. V shed 3 bases and J 10 bases; nucleotides not matched to a gene: 12. Germline V gene sequence: CDR1 ENHRY, CDR2 SYGVKD. The CDR3 totals 15 residues. The CDR3 reads CAISDQTGEWGEQFF. The CDR3 bases are TGTGCCATCAGTGACCAAACAGGGGAGTGGGGAGAGCAGTTCTTC.

There are a few counts of this clonotype. The gene calls are TRBV18 and TRBJ2-7; 8 bases fit TRBD2. From germline, CDR1 is KGHSH and CDR2 LQKENI. After removal of 6 bases from V and 2 bases from J, the junction contained 9 bases not matched to a gene. The CDR3 loop spans 15 amino acids. CDR3 DNA: TGTGCCAGCTCCCCAACGGGGGGGCCTCCCTACGAGCAGTACTTC. Translation gives CASSPTGGPPYEQYF.

This sequence joins TRBV28 and TRBJ2-3, with D perhaps TRBD2 (5 bases). The CDR3 has 14 residues. CDR1 is MDHEN, CDR2 SYDVKM, per germline. Trimming removed 6 bases at V and 7 bases at J, with 17 bases between. CDR3 region: CASSPDSVMNTQYF. The CDR3 DNA sequence: TGTGCCAGCAGCCCGGACTCGGTAATGAATACGCAGTATTTT.

This clonotype appeared a few times. The chain couples TRBV6-1 to TRBJ2-7; no definite D call. Germline CDR1 MNHNS, CDR2 SASEGT. Trimming took off 7 bases at V and 3 bases at J, with 19 bases between the two ends. The CDR3 is made up of 15 amino acids. For the CDR3, the DNA is TGTGCCAGCAAAAAAAATCCGCCCGCCGACTACGAGCAGTACTTC. Protein sequence: CASKKNPPADYEQYF.

The V and J genes are TRBV24-1 and TRBJ2-5; D gene unclear. Trimming cost V 2 bases and J 3 bases, with 12 bases left between them. Per germline, CDR1 KGHDR and CDR2 SFDVKD. CDR3 length: 15 residues. As DNA, the CDR3 is TGTGCCACCAGTGATTCGCGACGGGTCGAAGAGACCCAGTACTTC. Translation: CATSDSRRVEETQYF.

The V and J genes are TRBV28 and TRBJ2-7; possibly TRBD2 for D (6 bases). V lost 6 bases to trimming and J lost 3 bases, with 21 bases between them. The CDR3 covers 16 residues. Germline-derived CDR1 and CDR2 are MDHEN and SYDVKM. CDR3 protein: CASRSFSGTGDYEQYF. The CDR3 bases are TGTGCCAGCAGGAGTTTTTCAGGAACGGGGGACTACGAGCAGTACTTC.

The sample holds many counts of this clonotype. The rearrangement joins TRBV12-3 or TRBV12-4 to TRBJ2-3; unclear D gene. Trimming took 1 base from V and 1 from J, leaving 9 bases between them. The CDR3 has 15 amino acids. The CDR3 DNA reads TGTGCCAGCAGTTTAGTGGCGGCTGGCACAGATACGCAGTATTTT. Translating gives CASSLVAAGTDTQYF.

V gene TRBV3-1 combines with J gene TRBJ2-2; D is undetermined. Trimming took 11 bases from V and 5 from J, leaving 30 bases between them. In germline, CDR1 is LGHDT, CDR2 YNNKEL (reference sequence). The CDR3 runs 18 residues. The CDR3: CASCKKLKTERWTGELFF. In DNA form, the CDR3 reads TGTGCCTCCTGCAAAAAATTGAAAACAGAACGGTGGACCGGGGAGCTGTTTTTT.

This clonotype was seen repeatedly, ten times or more. The chain employs TRBV5-1 and TRBJ2-1; TRBD1 or TRBD2 may be the D gene (7 bases each). V gave up 4 bases and J gave up 6 bases, with 23 bases separating them. This CDR3 region has 17 residues. The germline V gene encodes CDR1 SGHRS and CDR2 YFSETQ. CDR3 region: CASSPAQGGRRGNEQFF. CDR3 nucleotides: TGCGCCAGCAGCCCCGCGCAGGGGGGGCGTAGGGGCAATGAGCAGTTCTTC.

The table lists this clonotype with a few counts. The V call is TRBV5-1, the J call TRBJ2-1, with 12 bases lining up with TRBD2. The CDR3 has 15 residues. The V gene's germline CDR1 is SGHRS and CDR2 YFSETQ. J gave up 14 bases and V 0 bases, and 9 bases lay outside the gene matches. The CDR3 protein is CASSLDSSGGAGEFF. The CDR3 DNA follows: TGCGCCAGCAGCTTGGATTCTAGCGGGGGGGCAGGGGAGTTCTTC.

This clonotype was found a few times. The chain has TRBV7-9 and TRBJ2-5, with 11 bases matching TRBD2. The CDR3 runs to 15 residues. Germline CDR1 is SEHNR and CDR2 is FQNEAQ (reference sequence). Trimming took 3 bases from V and 5 from J; bases not matched to a gene: 5. The CDR3 DNA reads as TGTGCCAGCAGCTTCTTAGCGGGAGGGCTGGAGACCCAGTACTTC. It codes for CASSFLAGGLETQYF. Full variable domain (remainder filled in from reference TRBV7-9 and TRBJ2-5): DTGVSQNPRHKITKRGQNVTFRCDPISEHNRLYWYRQTLGQGPEFLTYFQNEAQLEKSRLLSDRFSAERPKGSFSTLEIQRTEQGDSAMYLCASSFLAGGLETQYFGPGTRLLVL.

V is TRBV7-2 and J is TRBJ2-4; possibly TRBD1 or TRBD2 for D (5 bases each). Trimming removed 5 bases at V and 3 bases at J, with 20 bases between. The CDR3 runs 17 residues. Germline V gene sequence: CDR1 SGHTA, CDR2 FQGNSA. CDR3 region: CASSTGLAGPGKNIQYF. DNA for the CDR3: TGTGCCAGCAGCACAGGACTCGCGGGTCCTGGCAAAAACATTCAGTACTTC.

The sample holds a few counts of this clonotype. This chain links TRBV7-2 with TRBJ2-7; 7 nucleotides match TRBD1. This CDR3 comprises 14 residues. Germline V gene sequence: CDR1 SGHTA, CDR2 FQGNSA. V lost 5 bases to trimming and J lost 3 bases; unmatched junction nucleotides: 7. In DNA, the CDR3 is TGTGCCAGCAGCGCTGACCGGGACAGCTACGAGCAGTACTTC. Translating gives CASSADRDSYEQYF.

This clonotype was seen repeatedly, ten times or more. V usage is TRBV5-1 and J usage is TRBJ1-1; no clear D. Trimming removed 4 bases at V and 0 bases at J, with 13 bases between. In germline, CDR1 is SGHRS, CDR2 YFSETQ. The CDR3 extends over 15 amino acids. For the CDR3, the DNA is TGCGCCAGCAGCCCGCCCGGGCAGGTGAACACTGAAGCTTTCTTT. Protein sequence: CASSPPGQVNTEAFF.

The table lists this clonotype with many counts. The chain has TRBV20-1 and TRBJ2-3; 9 nucleotides match TRBD1. With 6 bases clipped from V and 3 bases from J, the junction kept 7 bases outside the gene matches. The germline gives CDR1 DFQATT, CDR2 SNEGSKA (reference sequence). There are 14 residues in the CDR3. This CDR3 reads CSAPGQGDTDTQYF. DNA of the CDR3: TGCAGTGCACCGGGACAGGGTGATACAGATACGCAGTATTTT.

The rearrangement uses TRBV29-1 and TRBJ1-2; D not resolved. The germline V gene has CDR1 SQVTM and CDR2 ANQGSEA. The CDR3 is 12 residues long. V was clipped by 6 bases and J by 1 base, with 9 bases between them. This chain's CDR3 is CSVAGINYGYTF. The CDR3 DNA sequence: TGCAGCGTGGCCGGGATTAACTATGGCTACACCTTC.

The chain carries TRBV30 and TRBJ2-4, with D perhaps matching TRBD1 (5 bases). Looked up from germline, CDR1 is GTSNPN and CDR2 is SVGIG (reference sequence). This CDR3 is built from 14 residues. Between the trimmed V and J ends, which lost 5 bases and 7 bases, there was a span of 18 bases. CDR3 loop: CAWRRRSSGNIQYF. CDR3 nucleotide sequence: TGTGCCTGGCGCAGACGGTCCTCAGGGAACATTCAGTACTTC.

This clonotype was detected a few times. This chain uses TRBV3-1 with TRBJ2-7, with D uncertain. The CDR3 consists of 17 residues. V lost 1 base to trimming and J lost 4 bases, with 20 bases between them. Germline lookup yields CDR1 LGHDT and CDR2 YNNKEL (reference sequence). Here the CDR3 DNA reads TGTGCCAGCAGCCAAGGCGATTCGGCGGCTCAAAGTTACGAGCAGTACTTC. Translation: CASSQGDSAAQSYEQYF.

Many counts were recorded for this clonotype. The chain employs TRBV25-1 and TRBJ2-1; 7 bases are a match to TRBD2. V shed 6 bases and J 6 bases; nucleotides not matched to a gene: 17. Germline loops: CDR1 MGHDK, CDR2 SYGVNS. The CDR3 is 17 amino acids. The CDR3 bases are TGTGCCAGCAGCAACCTGGGAGGGCTTCAGCGGGGCAATGAGCAGTTCTTC. Amino acids: CASSNLGGLQRGNEQFF.

A few counts support this clonotype. The chain carries TRBV30 and TRBJ2-7; 8 positions match TRBD1. CDR1 is GTSNPN, CDR2 SVGIG, per germline (reference sequence). The CDR3 contains 13 residues. V lost 1 base and J lost 7; bases outside the gene matches: 6. The CDR3 region has the DNA TGTGCCTGGAGTGAGACAGGGGCGGTGGAGCAGTACTTC. Residues: CAWSETGAVEQYF.

This clonotype was detected many times. The V call is TRBV12-3 or TRBV12-4, the J call TRBJ1-2; 8 nucleotides match TRBD1. V lost 7 bases to trimming and J lost 4 bases; unmatched junction nucleotides: 5. The CDR3 sequence is 13 residues long. The CDR3 protein is CASTGQGTYGYTF. DNA of the CDR3: TGTGCCAGCACCGGACAGGGTACCTATGGCTACACCTTC.

In this sample, this clonotype turned up many times. In nucleotides, the CDR3 is TGTGCCACCAGTGATTTGAGGAGCCCGAACACCGGGGAGCTGTTTTTT. Translation gives CATSDLRSPNTGELFF. J is TRBJ2-2 and V is TRBV24-1, with D unresolved. Between the trimmed V and J ends, which lost 0 bases and 0 bases, there was a span of 7 bases. Per the germline V gene, CDR1 is KGHDR and CDR2 is SFDVKD. There are 16 residues in the CDR3.

The V gene is TRBV6-2 or TRBV6-3, the J gene TRBJ2-1, with D possibly being TRBD1 (5 bases). Germline V gene data show CDR1 as MNHEY and CDR2 as SVGEGT. CDR3 length equals 17 residues. V lost 0 bases and J 2 bases, leaving 14 bases between the germline ends. CDR3 sequence: CASSYSSPGSAYNEQFF. DNA of the CDR3: TGTGCCAGCAGTTACTCGAGTCCAGGGTCTGCCTACAATGAGCAGTTCTTC.

This clonotype has more than one count but fewer than ten. The rearrangement uses TRBV14 and TRBJ2-1; 9 bases are shared with TRBD2. The CDR3 length is 16 residues. Germline V gene data show CDR1 as SGHDN and CDR2 as FVKESK. J lost 0 bases, V lost 3 bases, and 3 bases had no gene match. For the CDR3, the DNA is TGTGCCAGCAGCCAGGCGGGGGGGCTCTCCTACAATGAGCAGTTCTTC. It yields the protein CASSQAGGLSYNEQFF.

This clonotype has a handful of counts. This sequence joins TRBV4-3 and TRBJ2-1; possibly TRBD1 for D (5 bases). CDR3 size: 13 residues. Germline V CDR1 and CDR2: LGHNA, YSLEER. V gave up 0 bases and J gave up 11 bases, with 11 bases separating them. CDR3 region: CASSQDKGLQQFF. In DNA, the CDR3 is TGCGCCAGCAGCCAAGATAAGGGGTTACAGCAGTTCTTC.

This chain connects TRBV6-5 to TRBJ2-2; possibly TRBD2 for D (6 bases). The CDR3 loop spans 14 amino acids. The ends were cut back, 1 base at V and 7 bases at J, with 10 bases in the middle. Germline V gene sequence: CDR1 MNHEY, CDR2 SVGAGI. The CDR3 DNA sequence: TGTGCCAGCAGTTACTTAGGCGGGGTCGGGGAGCTGTTTTTT. Its translation: CASSYLGGVGELFF.

This clonotype has more than one count but fewer than ten. The chain links TRBV12-3 or TRBV12-4 to TRBJ2-4; TRBD2 agrees at 9 bases. J gave up 1 base and V 4 bases, and 11 bases lay outside the gene matches. CDR3 length equals 18 residues. CDR3 DNA: TGTGCCAGCAGTTCTCAGAGCCGCGGGGGGGCGGCCAAAAACATTCAGTACTTC. Translation gives CASSSQSRGGAAKNIQYF.

V gene TRBV28 combines with J gene TRBJ2-7; D gene ambiguous. Between the trimmed V and J ends, which lost 6 bases and 2 bases, there was a span of 11 bases. Germline lookup yields CDR1 MDHEN and CDR2 SYDVKM. This CDR3 is 13 amino acids long. CDR3 loop: CASRPRMAYEQYV. As DNA, the CDR3 is TGTGCCAGCAGACCACGGATGGCCTACGAGCAGTACGTC.

This chain joins TRBV7-3 and TRBJ2-5, with 11 nucleotides matching TRBD2. The length of the CDR3 is 17 residues. V lost 0 bases and J lost 2; bases outside the gene matches: 5. CDR1 is SGHTA and CDR2 is FQGTGA in the germline V gene. The CDR3 DNA reads as TGTGCCAGCAGCTTAACCTCGGGACTAGCGGCGCAAGAGACCCAGTACTTC. This codes for CASSLTSGLAAQETQYF.